Listed here are 28 T cell receptor beta chains from one sample, sequenced in a study of T cells in Graves' hyperthyroidism and ophthalmopathy. The investigators amplified TCR beta CDR3 regions from RNA transcripts. HTBI primers were employed in a first-round RT-PCR of the TCR CDR3. One entry per CDR3 protein, called by TCRdb with MiXCR from the multiplex PCR reads. The profile covers some 570,000 distinct CDR3 sequences, with roughly a sixth appearing a single time and 17% taken by the ten largest. Sequencing was performed on blood. The source is a woman younger than 30 with Graves' ophthalmopathy.

In this sample, this clonotype turned up a few times. V gene TRBV19 combines with J gene TRBJ2-1, with 9 bases matching TRBD2. The CDR3 extends over 15 amino acids. Germline V gene sequence: CDR1 LNHDA, CDR2 SQIVND (reference sequence). The J segment lost 8 bases and the V segment lost 3 bases, leaving 8 bases of the junction unmatched. The CDR3 loop reads CASSISSGIWDEQFF. The CDR3 DNA sequence: TGTGCCAGTAGTATTTCTAGCGGGATTTGGGATGAGCAGTTCTTC. Looking up the rest from reference TRBV19 and TRBJ2-1 gives the full variable domain: DGGITQSPKYLFRKEGQNVTLSCEQNLNHDAMYWYRQDPGQGLRLIYYSQIVNDFQKGDIAEGYSVSREKKESFPLTVTSAQKNPTAFYLCASSISSGIWDEQFFGPGTRLTVL.

This clonotype was detected only a few times. This chain connects TRBV11-1 to TRBJ2-5, with D tentatively TRBD2 (7 bases). With 4 bases removed from V and 2 bases from J, the gap between germline ends came to 17 bases. This CDR3 has 16 amino acids. Germline-derived CDR1 and CDR2 are SGHAT and FQDESV (reference sequence). CDR3 residues: CASSSNLRGRQETQYF. CDR3 bases: TGTGCCAGCAGCTCCAACCTGCGGGGGCGACAAGAGACCCAGTACTTC.

The genes are TRBV5-1 and TRBJ2-2, with D perhaps matching TRBD1 (6 bases). Germline CDR1 and CDR2: SGHRS and YFSETQ. The CDR3 totals 18 residues. Trimming pared 4 bases from V and 1 base from J, leaving 20 bases between. For the CDR3, the DNA is TGCGCCAGCAGCCCCGTGGGGCGGACAGTACTGAACACCGGGGAGCTGTTTTTT. It codes for CASSPVGRTVLNTGELFF.

Details on this clonotype: Germline and junction disagree at one end, which may indicate a read error. The rearrangement joins TRBV12-3 or TRBV12-4 to TRBJ2-1, with D unresolved. The CDR3 totals 14 residues. Here the CDR3 DNA reads TGTGCCAACAGTTTAGGCAGGAGTGTGATTGAGCAGTTCTTC. Amino acids: CANSLGRSVIEQFF.

This clonotype was observed many times. The chain is built from TRBV7-2 and TRBJ2-3; 10 bases are a match to TRBD2. The germline V gene has CDR1 SGHTA and CDR2 FQGNSA. The CDR3 runs to 16 residues. Trimming at V came to 2 bases and at J to 6 bases, leaving 8 bases not matched to a gene. CDR3 sequence reads: CASSLSLAGGVDTQYF. The CDR3 DNA sequence: TGTGCCAGCAGCTTATCCTTAGCGGGGGGCGTGGATACGCAGTATTTT.

This clonotype was seen ten or more times. The rearrangement joins TRBV5-8 to TRBJ1-2; 8 bases align to TRBD1. J gave up 6 bases and V 3 bases, and 4 bases lay outside the gene matches. The CDR3 has 13 residues. The V gene's germline CDR1 is SGHTS and CDR2 YDEGEE. The CDR3: CASSYGQGDGYTF. In DNA form, the CDR3 reads TGTGCCAGCAGCTACGGACAGGGAGATGGCTACACCTTC. The variable domain in full, with the rest retrieved from reference TRBV5-8 and TRBJ1-2, is EAGVTQSPTHLIKTRGQQATLRCSPISGHTSVYWYQQALGLGLQFLLWYDEGEERNRGNFPPRFSGRQFPNYSSELNVNALELEDSALYLCASSYGQGDGYTFGSGTRLTVV.

This chain links TRBV29-1 with TRBJ2-2; D is perhaps TRBD1 (5 bases). The germline V and J ends were trimmed by 2 bases and 1 base, with 5 bases remaining between them. The germline gives CDR1 SQVTM, CDR2 ANQGSEA. The CDR3 has 13 amino acids. For the CDR3, the DNA is TGCAGCGTTGAAACAGGGAACACCGGGGAGCTGTTTTTT. It encodes CSVETGNTGELFF.

Many counts were recorded for this clonotype. This chain connects TRBV14 to TRBJ1-1; 10 nucleotides match TRBD1. J gave up 3 bases and V 0 bases, and 10 bases lay outside the gene matches. This CDR3 comprises 18 residues. The germline gives CDR1 SGHDN, CDR2 FVKESK. CDR3 nucleotide sequence: TGTGCCAGCAGCCAAGACGACAGGGGGCTATTTCAGTACACTGAAGCTTTCTTT. Amino acid sequence: CASSQDDRGLFQYTEAFF.

The chain carries TRBV10-3 and TRBJ2-4; D might be TRBD2 (6 bases). The CDR3 length is 13 residues. V was trimmed by 6 bases and J by 8 bases, leaving 14 bases between them. Germline lookup yields CDR1 ENHRY and CDR2 SYGVKD. CDR3 in amino acids: CAIRAQGGDIQYF. Here the CDR3 DNA reads TGTGCCATCAGAGCGCAGGGCGGGGACATTCAGTACTTC.

Ten or more counts support this clonotype. The rearrangement uses TRBV11-2 and TRBJ2-3, with D maybe TRBD2 (5 bases). This CDR3 contains 15 residues. V was pared by 0 bases and J by 2 bases, with 9 bases between. Germline CDR1 is SGHAT and CDR2 is FQNNGV. CDR3 sequence (DNA): TGTGCCAGCAGCTTAGACGGACTCGACACAGATACGCAGTATTTT. Its translation: CASSLDGLDTDTQYF.

This clonotype was observed many times. V is TRBV12-5 and J is TRBJ1-2, with D uncertain. The CDR3 has 13 amino acids. Trimming took off 0 bases at V and 8 bases at J, with 10 bases between the two ends. Germline values: CDR1 LGHNT, CDR2 FRNRAP. This chain's CDR3 is CASGLVTLEGYTF. The CDR3 DNA reads TGTGCTAGTGGTTTGGTCACCTTGGAGGGCTACACCTTC.

This clonotype was seen at least ten times. The gene calls are TRBV27 and TRBJ1-5, with D hard to call. Trimming removed 4 bases at V and 6 bases at J, with 10 bases between. CDR1 MNHEY and CDR2 SMNVEV come from the germline V gene (reference sequence). This CDR3 spans 13 amino acids. CDR3 protein: CASSYGFGQPQHF. DNA of the CDR3: TGTGCCAGCAGTTATGGGTTTGGTCAGCCCCAGCATTTT.

J is TRBJ1-1 and V is TRBV19, with unresolved D. The germline V gene encodes CDR1 LNHDA and CDR2 SQIVND (reference sequence). The CDR3 covers 13 residues. V lost 3 bases and J lost 3, with 8 bases in between. CDR3 amino acids: CASSIGKDTEAFF. CDR3 nucleotide sequence: TGTGCCAGTAGTATTGGTAAGGACACTGAAGCTTTCTTT.

This rearrangement joins TRBV11-3 to TRBJ2-1, with 13 bases lining up with TRBD2. This CDR3 has 16 residues. The J segment lost 9 bases and the V segment lost 1 base, leaving 6 bases of the junction unmatched. Germline V lookup: CDR1 SGHNT, CDR2 YENEEA. CDR3 DNA: TGTGCCAGCAGCTTAGTCGGGACTAGCGGGATCAGTGAGCAGTTCTTC. This translates into CASSLVGTSGISEQFF.

The chain recombines TRBV6-2 or TRBV6-3 with TRBJ2-7; D might be TRBD2 (5 bases). This CDR3 is 14 amino acids long. The germline V and J ends were trimmed by 6 bases and 0 bases, with 12 bases remaining between them. The germline CDR1 and CDR2 sequences are MNHEY and SVGEGT. CDR3 region: CASSSEGSSYEQYF. The DNA for the CDR3 is TGTGCCAGCAGCTCCGAGGGAAGCTCCTACGAGCAGTACTTC.

There are many counts of this clonotype. The chain uses TRBV7-2 and TRBJ2-1; D gene unclear. The germline V gene encodes CDR1 SGHTA and CDR2 FQGNSA. There are 14 residues in the CDR3. V dropped 8 bases and J dropped 2 bases, with 13 bases sitting between them. The CDR3 sequence: CASSSSEPYNEQFF. CDR3 bases: TGTGCCAGCTCTTCATCTGAACCCTACAATGAGCAGTTCTTC. The whole variable domain, remainder taken from reference TRBV7-2 and TRBJ2-1, is GAGVSQSPSNKVTEKGKDVELRCDPISGHTALYWYRQSLGQGLEFLIYFQGNSAPDKSGLPSDRFSAERTGGSVSTLTIQRTQQEDSAVYLCASSSSEPYNEQFFGPGTRLTVL.

The CDR3 region is CASTDPGGTDTQYF. In DNA form, the CDR3 reads TGTGCCAGCACAGACCCGGGCGGCACAGATACGCAGTATTTT. The gene calls are TRBV28 and TRBJ2-3; D ambiguous. The CDR3 sequence is 14 residues long. Germline V CDR1 and CDR2: MDHEN, SYDVKM. V was trimmed by 7 bases and J by 1 base, leaving 12 bases between them.

The rearrangement uses TRBV6-2 or TRBV6-3 and TRBJ1-1; possible D gene TRBD1, 5 bases. Trimming took off 4 bases at V and 9 bases at J, with 12 bases between the two ends. CDR3 length: 12 residues. Looked up from germline, CDR1 is MNHEY and CDR2 is SVGEGT. CDR3 sequence (DNA): TGTGCCAGCAGTTCCCAGGGAGTCAAAGCTTTCTTT. Translated, it gives CASSSQGVKAFF.

This clonotype has more than one count but fewer than ten. The chain is built from TRBV7-9 and TRBJ2-1; 10 positions agree with TRBD2. The ends lost 8 bases at V and 1 base at J; junction bases unmatched: 2. CDR1 is SEHNR and CDR2 is FQNEAQ in the germline V gene (reference sequence). CDR3 length: 14 residues. In nucleotides, the CDR3 is TGTGCCAGCGGACTAGCGGCTTCCTACAATGAGCAGTTCTTC. Translating it yields CASGLAASYNEQFF.

This clonotype was recorded a few times. The genes are TRBV5-1 and TRBJ2-6; D is perhaps TRBD1 or TRBD2 (5 bases each). CDR3 length: 17 amino acids. Per germline, CDR1 SGHRS and CDR2 YFSETQ. V was trimmed by 3 bases and J by 0 bases, leaving 13 bases between them. The DNA of the CDR3 is TGCGCCAGCAGCTCGGGGATGGGGACCTCTGGGGCCAACGTCCTGACTTTC. It encodes CASSSGMGTSGANVLTF.

This clonotype showed up many times. CDR3 DNA sequence: TGTGCCAGCAGCAGGACAGGGGGCTGGACTGAAGCTTTCTTT. Translating gives CASSRTGGWTEAFF. The V and J genes are TRBV12-3 or TRBV12-4 and TRBJ1-1, with 11 positions matching TRBD1. The V gene end was trimmed by 6 bases and the J gene end by 5 bases; junction bases not matched to a gene: 5. This CDR3 region has 14 residues.

The V call is TRBV3-1, the J call TRBJ2-3; either TRBD1 or TRBD2 may fit D (5 bases each). Germline V lookup: CDR1 LGHDT, CDR2 YNNKEL (reference sequence). This CDR3 has 13 amino acids. The ends were cut back, 10 bases at V and 4 bases at J, with 15 bases in the middle. CDR3 nucleotides: TGTGCCACCGGGACGGGCAGTCCAGATACGCAGTATTTT. It encodes CATGTGSPDTQYF.

The chain employs TRBV20-1 and TRBJ2-7; D ambiguous. In germline, CDR1 is DFQATT, CDR2 SNEGSKA (reference sequence). Deletions cut 0 bases from V and 0 bases from J, with 9 bases between. The CDR3 is 14 amino acids. In DNA form, the CDR3 reads TGCAGTGCTAGAGATAAGTCACTCTCCTACGAGCAGTACTTC. Encoded protein: CSARDKSLSYEQYF.

The rearrangement joins TRBV6-2 or TRBV6-3 to TRBJ2-3, with 9 bases identical to TRBD2. V trimming: 5 bases; J trimming: 2 bases; junction bases outside the gene matches: 5. CDR3 length equals 15 residues. Germline assignment: CDR1 MNHEY and CDR2 SVGEGT. The CDR3 nucleotides are TGTGCCAGCAGTGTACTAGCGGGCGACACAGATACGCAGTATTTT. It specifies CASSVLAGDTDTQYF.

This clonotype has a count of ten or more. The chain recombines TRBV28 with TRBJ2-5; 7 nucleotides align to TRBD2. The CDR3 consists of 13 residues. The germline CDR1 and CDR2 sequences are MDHEN and SYDVKM. Losses at the gene ends were 0 bases for V and 5 bases for J; bases not matched to a gene: 0. For the CDR3, the DNA is TGTGCCAGCAGTTTATGGGGAGGGGAGACCCAGTACTTC. Its protein product is CASSLWGGETQYF.

This clonotype came up many times. The chain is built from TRBV28 and TRBJ2-1, with 12 bases identical to TRBD2. The germline V gene has CDR1 MDHEN and CDR2 SYDVKM. The CDR3 is made up of 17 amino acids. Losses at the gene ends were 6 bases for V and 8 bases for J; bases not matched to a gene: 14. The CDR3: CASSPEFGTSGLYEQFF. CDR3 DNA: TGTGCCAGCAGCCCCGAATTCGGGACTAGCGGGCTTTATGAGCAGTTCTTC.

The sample holds a few counts of this clonotype. The chain couples TRBV5-6 to TRBJ2-4; D perhaps matches TRBD2 (7 bases). Trimming removed 4 bases at V and 3 bases at J, with 14 bases between. This CDR3 is built from 15 residues. Germline V gene data show CDR1 as SGHDT and CDR2 as YYEEEE. The CDR3 protein is CASSRRGAGKNIQYF. The CDR3 DNA reads TGTGCCAGCAGCCGCCGGGGGGCTGGCAAAAACATTCAGTACTTC.

This clonotype was picked up a small number of times. The chain combines TRBV5-1 with TRBJ2-2, with 8 bases that match TRBD2. CDR3 length: 19 residues. Germline loops: CDR1 SGHRS, CDR2 YFSETQ. Trimming took 0 bases from V and 6 from J; bases not matched to a gene: 16. The CDR3 DNA reads TGCGCCAGCAGCTTGGATCTCTACAGCGGGAGCTTCCGCCCCGGGGAGCTGTTTTTT. The encoded protein is CASSLDLYSGSFRPGELFF.